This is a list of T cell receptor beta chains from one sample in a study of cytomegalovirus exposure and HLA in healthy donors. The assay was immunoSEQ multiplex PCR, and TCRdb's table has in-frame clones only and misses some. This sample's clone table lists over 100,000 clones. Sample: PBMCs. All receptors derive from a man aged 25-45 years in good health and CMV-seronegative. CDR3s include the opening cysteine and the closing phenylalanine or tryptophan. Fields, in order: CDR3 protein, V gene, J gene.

CDR3 protein: CASSIGLALLSTDTQYF; V gene: TRBV19; J gene: TRBJ2-3
CDR3 protein: CASSEAGYTDTQYF; V gene: TRBV14; J gene: TRBJ2-3
CDR3 protein: CASSFGQLSPLHF; V gene: TRBV5-1; J gene: TRBJ1-6
CDR3 protein: CAGRGPMNTEAFF; V gene: TRBV28; J gene: TRBJ1-1
CDR3 protein: CASSDSREGSPLHF; V gene: TRBV6-4; J gene: TRBJ1-6
CDR3 protein: CASSLIQNTEAFF; V gene: TRBV5-6; J gene: TRBJ1-1
CDR3 protein: CASSMEGETQYF; V gene: TRBV19; J gene: TRBJ2-5
CDR3 protein: CASRGTGNQPQHF; V gene: TRBV2; J gene: TRBJ1-5
CDR3 protein: CASSLGSVAKNIQYF; V gene: TRBV5-1; J gene: TRBJ2-4
CDR3 protein: CASSRSGANVLTF; V gene: TRBV25-1; J gene: TRBJ2-6
CDR3 protein: CASSATGVDGEKLFF; V gene: TRBV6-1; J gene: TRBJ1-4
CDR3 protein: CASSEVGQGYSPLHF; V gene: TRBV6-1; J gene: TRBJ1-6
CDR3 protein: CASSTGQGDYEQYF; V gene: TRBV18; J gene: TRBJ2-7
CDR3 protein: CASSSRTGDRGTQYF; V gene: TRBV7-2; J gene: TRBJ2-3
CDR3 protein: CASSLGTGMPPTDTQYF; V gene: TRBV11-3; J gene: TRBJ2-3
CDR3 protein: CASSLPNTEAFF; V gene: TRBV6-5; J gene: TRBJ1-1
CDR3 protein: CASSLQRGGFGETQYF; V gene: TRBV18; J gene: TRBJ2-5